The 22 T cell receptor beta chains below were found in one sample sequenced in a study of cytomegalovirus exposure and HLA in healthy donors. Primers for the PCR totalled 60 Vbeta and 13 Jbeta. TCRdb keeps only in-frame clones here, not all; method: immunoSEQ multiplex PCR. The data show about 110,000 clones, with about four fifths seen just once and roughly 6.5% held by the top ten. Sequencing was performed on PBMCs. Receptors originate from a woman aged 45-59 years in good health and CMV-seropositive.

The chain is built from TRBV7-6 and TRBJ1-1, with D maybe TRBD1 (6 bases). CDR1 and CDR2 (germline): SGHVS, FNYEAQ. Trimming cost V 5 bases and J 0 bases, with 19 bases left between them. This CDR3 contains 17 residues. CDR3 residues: CASSPTSDRYMNTEAFF. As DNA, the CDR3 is TGTGCCAGCAGCCCAACCAGTGACAGGTACATGAACACTGAAGCTTTCTTT.

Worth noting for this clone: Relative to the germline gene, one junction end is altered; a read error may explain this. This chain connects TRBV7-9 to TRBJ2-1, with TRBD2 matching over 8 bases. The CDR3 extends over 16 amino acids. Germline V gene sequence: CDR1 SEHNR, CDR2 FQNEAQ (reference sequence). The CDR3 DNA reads TGTTCCAGCAGCTACCTTAGACTAGCGACATACAATGAGCAGTTCTTC. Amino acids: CSSSYLRLATYNEQFF.

CDR3 protein: CAWSYSSGNTIYF. In DNA form, the CDR3 reads TGTGCCTGGAGTTACAGCTCTGGAAACACCATATATTTT. This chain joins TRBV30 and TRBJ1-3; D remains unclear. CDR3 length: 13 amino acids. Trimming left V 2 bases short and J 0 bases short, with 5 bases between. Germline CDR1 is GTSNPN and CDR2 is SVGIG (reference sequence).

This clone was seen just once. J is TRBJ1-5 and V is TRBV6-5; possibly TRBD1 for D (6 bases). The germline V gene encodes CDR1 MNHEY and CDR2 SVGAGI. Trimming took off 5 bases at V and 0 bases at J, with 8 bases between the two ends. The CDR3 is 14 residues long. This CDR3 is CASSRQVSNQPQHF. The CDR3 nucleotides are TGTGCCAGCAGTCGACAGGTTAGCAATCAGCCCCAGCATTTT.

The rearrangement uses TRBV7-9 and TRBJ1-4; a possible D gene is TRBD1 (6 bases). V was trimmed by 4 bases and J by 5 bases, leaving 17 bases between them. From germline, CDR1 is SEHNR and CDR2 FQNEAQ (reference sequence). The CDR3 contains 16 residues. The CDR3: CASSYRVSRANEKLFF. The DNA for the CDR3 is TGTGCCAGCAGCTACAGGGTCTCCCGGGCGAATGAAAAACTGTTTTTT.

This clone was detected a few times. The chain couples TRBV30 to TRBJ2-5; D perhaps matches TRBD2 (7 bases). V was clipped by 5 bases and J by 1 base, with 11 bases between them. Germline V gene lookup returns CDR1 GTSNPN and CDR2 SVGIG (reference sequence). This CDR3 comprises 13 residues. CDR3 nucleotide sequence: TGTGCCTGGGACCGGGGGGCCCAAGAGACCCAGTACTTC. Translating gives CAWDRGAQETQYF. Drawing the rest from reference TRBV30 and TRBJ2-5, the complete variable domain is SQTIHQWPATLVQPVGSPLSLECTVEGTSNPNLYWYRQAAGRGLQLLFYSVGIGQISSEVPQNLSASRPQDRQFILSSKKLLLSDSGFYLCAWDRGAQETQYFGPGTRLLVL.

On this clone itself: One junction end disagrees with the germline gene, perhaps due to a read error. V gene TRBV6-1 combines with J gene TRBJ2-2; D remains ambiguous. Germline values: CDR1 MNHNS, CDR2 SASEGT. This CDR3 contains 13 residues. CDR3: CAGRHVNTGELFF. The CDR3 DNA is TGTGCCGGCAGACATGTGAACACCGGGGAGCTGTTTTTT.

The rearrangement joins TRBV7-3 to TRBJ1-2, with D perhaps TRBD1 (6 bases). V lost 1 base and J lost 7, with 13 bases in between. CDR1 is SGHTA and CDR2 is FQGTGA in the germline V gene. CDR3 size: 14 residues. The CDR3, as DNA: TGTGCCAGCAGCTTAAGGGGTCAGGGGTCTGGCTACACCTTC. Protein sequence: CASSLRGQGSGYTF.

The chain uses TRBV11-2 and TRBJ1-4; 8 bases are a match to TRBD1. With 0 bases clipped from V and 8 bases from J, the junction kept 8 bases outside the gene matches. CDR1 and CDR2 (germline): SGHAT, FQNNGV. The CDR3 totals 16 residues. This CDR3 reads CASSLERTGLGEKLFF. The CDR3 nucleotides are TGTGCCAGCAGCTTAGAGAGGACAGGGCTAGGGGAAAAACTGTTTTTT. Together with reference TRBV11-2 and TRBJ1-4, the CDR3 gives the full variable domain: EAGVAQSPRYKIIEKRQSVAFWCNPISGHATLYWYQQILGQGPKLLIQFQNNGVVDDSQLPKDRFSAERLKGVDSTLKIQPAKLEDSAVYLCASSLERTGLGEKLFFGSGTQLSVL.

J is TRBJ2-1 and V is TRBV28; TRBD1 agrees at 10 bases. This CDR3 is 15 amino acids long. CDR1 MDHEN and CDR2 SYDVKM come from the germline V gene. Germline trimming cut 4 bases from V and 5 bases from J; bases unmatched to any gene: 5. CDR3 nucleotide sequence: TGTGCCAGCAGTTCCGCGGGACAGGGGAACAATGAGCAGTTCTTC. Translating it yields CASSSAGQGNNEQFF.

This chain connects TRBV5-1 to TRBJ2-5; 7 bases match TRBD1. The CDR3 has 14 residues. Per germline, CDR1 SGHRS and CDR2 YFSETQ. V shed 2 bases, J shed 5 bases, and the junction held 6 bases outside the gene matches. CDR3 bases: TGCGCCAGCAGCTTAGCTACAGGGGTCGAGACCCAGTACTTC. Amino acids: CASSLATGVETQYF.

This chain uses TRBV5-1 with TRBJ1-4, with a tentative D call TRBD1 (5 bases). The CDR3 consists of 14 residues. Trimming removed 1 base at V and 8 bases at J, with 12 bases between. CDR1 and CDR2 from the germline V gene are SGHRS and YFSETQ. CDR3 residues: CASSLIGVGEKLFF. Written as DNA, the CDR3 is TGCGCCAGCAGCTTGATAGGGGTGGGGGAAAAACTGTTTTTT.

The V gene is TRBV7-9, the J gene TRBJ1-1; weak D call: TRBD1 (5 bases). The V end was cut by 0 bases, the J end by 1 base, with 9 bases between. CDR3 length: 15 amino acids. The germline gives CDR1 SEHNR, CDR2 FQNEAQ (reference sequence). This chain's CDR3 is CASSLAARANTEAFF. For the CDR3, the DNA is TGTGCCAGCAGCTTAGCCGCCAGGGCGAACACTGAAGCTTTCTTT.

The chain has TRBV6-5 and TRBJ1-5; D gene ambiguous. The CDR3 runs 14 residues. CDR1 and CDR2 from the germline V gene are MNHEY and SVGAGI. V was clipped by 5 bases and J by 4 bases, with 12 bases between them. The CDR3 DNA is TGTGCCAGCAGTCTCGGTCCTCAAAATCAGCCCCAGCATTTT. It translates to CASSLGPQNQPQHF.

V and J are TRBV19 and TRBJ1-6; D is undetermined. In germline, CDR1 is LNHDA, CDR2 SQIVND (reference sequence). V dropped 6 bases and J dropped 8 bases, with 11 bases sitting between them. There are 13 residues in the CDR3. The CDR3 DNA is TGTGCCAGTAGATACCTAGGCGATTCACCCCTCCACTTT. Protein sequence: CASRYLGDSPLHF.

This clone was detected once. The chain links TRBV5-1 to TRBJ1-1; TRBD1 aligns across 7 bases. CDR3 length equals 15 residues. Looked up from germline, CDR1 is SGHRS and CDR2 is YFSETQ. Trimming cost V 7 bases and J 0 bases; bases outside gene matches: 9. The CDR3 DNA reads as TGCGCCAGCGGAGATAGGGACAGACTGAACACTGAAGCTTTCTTT. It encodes CASGDRDRLNTEAFF. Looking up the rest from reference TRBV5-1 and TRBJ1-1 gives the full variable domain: KAGVTQTPRYLIKTRGQQVTLSCSPISGHRSVSWYQQTPGQGLQFLFEYFSETQRNKGNFPGRFSGRQFSNSRSEMNVSTLELGDSALYLCASGDRDRLNTEAFFGQGTRLTVV.

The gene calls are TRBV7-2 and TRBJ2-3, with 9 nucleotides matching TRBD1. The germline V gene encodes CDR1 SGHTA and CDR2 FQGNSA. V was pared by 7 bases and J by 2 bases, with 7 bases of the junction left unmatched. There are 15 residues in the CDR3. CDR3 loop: CASTTGGGTTDTQYF. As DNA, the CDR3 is TGTGCCAGCACGACAGGGGGGGGAACCACAGATACGCAGTATTTT.

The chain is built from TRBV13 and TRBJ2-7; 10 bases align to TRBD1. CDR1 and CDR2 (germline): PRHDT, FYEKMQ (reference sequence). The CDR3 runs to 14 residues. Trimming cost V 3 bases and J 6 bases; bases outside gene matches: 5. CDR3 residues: CASSLWDRGGEQYF. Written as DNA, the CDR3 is TGTGCCAGCAGCTTGTGGGACAGGGGTGGCGAGCAGTACTTC. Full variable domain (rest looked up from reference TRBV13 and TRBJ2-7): AAGVIQSPRHLIKEKRETATLKCYPIPRHDTVYWYQQGPGQDPQFLISFYEKMQSDKGSIPDRFSAQQFSDYHSELNMSSLELGDSALYFCASSLWDRGGEQYFGPGTRLTVT.

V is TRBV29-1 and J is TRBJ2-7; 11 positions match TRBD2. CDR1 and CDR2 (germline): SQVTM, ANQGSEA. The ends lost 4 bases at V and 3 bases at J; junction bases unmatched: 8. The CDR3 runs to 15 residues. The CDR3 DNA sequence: TGCAGCGTTGCACTAGCGGGGGCTACGATCTACGAGCAGTACTTC. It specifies CSVALAGATIYEQYF.

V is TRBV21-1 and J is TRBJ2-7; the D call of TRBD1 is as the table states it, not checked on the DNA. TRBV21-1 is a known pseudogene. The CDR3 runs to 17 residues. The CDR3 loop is CASSSAGTGGNSYEQYF. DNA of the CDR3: TGTGCCAGCAGCAGCGCTGGGACAGGGGGCAACTCCTACGAGCAGTACTTC.

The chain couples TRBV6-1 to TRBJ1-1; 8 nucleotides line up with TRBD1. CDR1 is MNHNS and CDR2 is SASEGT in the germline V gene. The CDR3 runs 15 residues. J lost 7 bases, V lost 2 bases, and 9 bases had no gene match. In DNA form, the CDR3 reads TGTGCCAGCAGTGAAAGCCTGACAGGGGAAAGTGAAGCTTTCTTT. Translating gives CASSESLTGESEAFF.

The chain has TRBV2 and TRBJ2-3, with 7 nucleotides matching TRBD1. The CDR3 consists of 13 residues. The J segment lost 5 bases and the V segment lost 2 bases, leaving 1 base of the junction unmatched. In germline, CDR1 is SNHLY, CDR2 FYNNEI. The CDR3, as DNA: TGTGCCAGCAGTGAATACAGGGGAGATACGCAGTATTTT. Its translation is CASSEYRGDTQYF.